The next 14 T cell receptor beta chains were all read from a single sample in a study of blood T cells in healthy people across ages (dated by TCRdb to 2013 to 2016). The method was 5' RACE. This sample was sequenced with an Illumina HiSeq 2500. A second about 7 to 12 cycle PCR used a sample-barcoded 5' primer and a J-beta primer mix. The public reads were run again by TCRdb, first through fastp at Q25 and then through MiXCR, and only productive beta chains were kept. Each entry is one CDR3 protein sequence, shown with its most common DNA and genes. In all, the sample holds about 620,000 distinct CDR3 sequences, and roughly half of those were seen once. In total, the top ten clones hold approximately 13% of the sample. Sample: blood. The receptors here all came from an elderly woman in good health.

V and J are TRBV2 and TRBJ2-7; 7 bases line up with TRBD1. V dropped 6 bases and J dropped 4; count of bases not matched to a gene: 0. CDR3 length: 11 residues. Germline assignment: CDR1 SNHLY and CDR2 FYNNEI. This CDR3 reads CASRGQYEQYF. The CDR3, as DNA: TGTGCCAGCAGGGGACAGTACGAGCAGTACTTC.

The rearrangement joins TRBV5-1 to TRBJ2-3; 8 bases map to TRBD2. The J segment lost 2 bases and the V segment lost 3 bases, leaving 5 bases of the junction unmatched. Germline CDR1 reads SGHRS; CDR2 reads YFSETQ. This CDR3 contains 15 residues. The CDR3 region is CASSYKAGDTDTQYF. As DNA, the CDR3 is TGCGCCAGCAGCTACAAAGCGGGGGACACAGATACGCAGTATTTT.

This clonotype appeared a few times. The rearrangement links TRBV20-1 to TRBJ1-3; the D gene is possibly TRBD1 (6 bases). The CDR3 has 14 residues. Trimming shortened V by 5 bases and J by 4 bases, and 15 bases separated the two germline ends. Germline V gene data show CDR1 as DFQATT and CDR2 as SNEGSKA (reference sequence). CDR3 residues: CSAYLGGAGNTIYF. The CDR3 DNA follows: TGCAGTGCTTATCTTGGGGGGGCCGGAAACACCATATATTTT.

This clonotype was observed a handful of times. This sequence joins TRBV7-2 and TRBJ2-7, with D perhaps TRBD1 (6 bases). The V end lost 6 bases, the J end lost 9 bases, and 24 bases lay between the germline ends. The CDR3 is made up of 15 amino acids. CDR1 is SGHTA and CDR2 is FQGNSA in the germline V gene. The CDR3 region is CASSSTGHRSDGQYF. The CDR3 DNA reads as TGTGCCAGCAGTTCCACGGGACACCGAAGCGACGGGCAGTACTTC.

About this clonotype: A much larger clone differs from this one at a single base, so this may be a read error. The chain recombines TRBV28 with TRBJ2-6, with D perhaps TRBD1 or TRBD2 (6 bases each). Germline assignment: CDR1 MDHEN and CDR2 SYDVKM. V was pared by 8 bases and J by 2 bases, with 16 bases between. The CDR3 loop spans 16 amino acids. CDR3 residues: CASQKGGYPGANVLTF. DNA for the CDR3: TGTGCCAGCCAAAAGGGGGGATACCCTGGGGCCAACGTCCTGACTTTC.

The V gene is TRBV2, the J gene TRBJ1-4; TRBD1 aligns across 7 bases. The V and J ends lost 5 bases and 8 bases, in that order; junction bases with no gene match: 8. This CDR3 has 14 residues. CDR1 and CDR2 (germline): SNHLY, FYNNEI. The CDR3 nucleotides read TGTGCCAGCAGTTTTAGACAGGGAGGGGAAAAACTGTTTTTT. Its protein is CASSFRQGGEKLFF. Drawing the rest from reference TRBV2 and TRBJ1-4, the complete variable domain is EPEVTQTPSHQVTQMGQEVILRCVPISNHLYFYWYRQILGQKVEFLVSFYNNEISEKSEIFDDQFSVERPDGSNFTLKIRSTKLEDSAMYFCASSFRQGGEKLFFGSGTQLSVL.

The chain recombines TRBV5-1 with TRBJ2-1; D may correspond to TRBD1 or TRBD2 (6 bases each). The CDR3 sequence is 14 residues long. Trimming shortened V by 3 bases and J by 7 bases, and 14 bases separated the two germline ends. CDR1 is SGHRS, CDR2 YFSETQ, per germline. The DNA of the CDR3 is TGCGCCAGCAGCTCCGTAGGGGGGAGGAATGAGCAGTTCTTC. It yields the protein CASSSVGGRNEQFF.

Ten or more counts support this clonotype. The rearrangement links TRBV6-5 to TRBJ1-2, with D possibly TRBD1 on 6 matching bases. The CDR3 is 16 residues long. Trimming took 1 base from V and 4 from J, leaving 16 bases between them. Germline V lookup: CDR1 MNHEY, CDR2 SVGAGI. The CDR3, as DNA: TGTGCCAGCAGTTACTTGAGGCTCGGGACACTCTATGGCTACACCTTC. This translates into CASSYLRLGTLYGYTF.

Worth noting for this clonotype: This clone may be a read error of a much larger clone one base away. CDR3 DNA: TGTGCCAGCAGCTACAGGGATCTATCCTACGAGCAGTACTTC. Translating it yields CASSYRDLSYEQYF. The chain is built from TRBV12-3 or TRBV12-4 and TRBJ2-7; weak D call: TRBD1 (6 bases). V lost 6 bases and J 1 base, leaving 13 bases between the germline ends. The CDR3 length is 14 residues.

This clonotype was seen repeatedly, ten times or more. This chain uses TRBV29-1 with TRBJ2-5; D is uncertain. Trimming pared 5 bases from V and 3 bases from J, leaving 13 bases between. The CDR3 sequence is 13 residues long. Germline loops: CDR1 SQVTM, CDR2 ANQGSEA. CDR3: CSVPIVGKETQYF. The CDR3 coding sequence is TGCAGCGTTCCAATAGTGGGGAAAGAGACCCAGTACTTC.

The rearrangement joins TRBV12-3 or TRBV12-4 to TRBJ2-5; 11 bases are shared with TRBD2. CDR3 length equals 15 residues. With 4 bases clipped from V and 5 bases from J, the junction kept 6 bases outside the gene matches. The CDR3 sequence: CASSSIAGGRETQYF. CDR3 nucleotides: TGTGCCAGCAGTTCAATAGCGGGGGGGCGGGAGACCCAGTACTTC.

The chain employs TRBV20-1 and TRBJ1-2, with a possible D match to TRBD1 (5 bases). V was shortened by 6 bases and J by 2 bases, with 13 bases between the two germline ends. The V gene's germline CDR1 is DFQATT and CDR2 SNEGSKA (reference sequence). CDR3 length: 13 residues. CDR3 sequence: CSASTGGNYGYTF. CDR3 DNA sequence: TGCAGTGCCTCTACCGGGGGGAACTATGGCTACACCTTC.

This clonotype was counted between two and nine times. The chain has TRBV7-6 and TRBJ2-5; D ambiguous. This CDR3 has 14 amino acids. V gave up 6 bases and J gave up 5 bases, with 16 bases separating them. Germline V gives CDR1 SGHVS, CDR2 FNYEAQ. The CDR3 region has the DNA TGTGCCAGCAGTTTGAGTTCGGCTAGGGAGACCCAGTACTTC. Translated, it gives CASSLSSARETQYF.

V is TRBV7-6 and J is TRBJ2-4; 11 nucleotides agree with TRBD1. The CDR3 totals 16 residues. The germline gives CDR1 SGHVS, CDR2 FNYEAQ. J gave up 13 bases and V 1 base, and 12 bases lay outside the gene matches. CDR3 residues: CASSLVRGQGAREQYF. CDR3 sequence (DNA): TGTGCCAGCAGCTTAGTCCGAGGACAGGGGGCGCGGGAGCAGTACTTC.